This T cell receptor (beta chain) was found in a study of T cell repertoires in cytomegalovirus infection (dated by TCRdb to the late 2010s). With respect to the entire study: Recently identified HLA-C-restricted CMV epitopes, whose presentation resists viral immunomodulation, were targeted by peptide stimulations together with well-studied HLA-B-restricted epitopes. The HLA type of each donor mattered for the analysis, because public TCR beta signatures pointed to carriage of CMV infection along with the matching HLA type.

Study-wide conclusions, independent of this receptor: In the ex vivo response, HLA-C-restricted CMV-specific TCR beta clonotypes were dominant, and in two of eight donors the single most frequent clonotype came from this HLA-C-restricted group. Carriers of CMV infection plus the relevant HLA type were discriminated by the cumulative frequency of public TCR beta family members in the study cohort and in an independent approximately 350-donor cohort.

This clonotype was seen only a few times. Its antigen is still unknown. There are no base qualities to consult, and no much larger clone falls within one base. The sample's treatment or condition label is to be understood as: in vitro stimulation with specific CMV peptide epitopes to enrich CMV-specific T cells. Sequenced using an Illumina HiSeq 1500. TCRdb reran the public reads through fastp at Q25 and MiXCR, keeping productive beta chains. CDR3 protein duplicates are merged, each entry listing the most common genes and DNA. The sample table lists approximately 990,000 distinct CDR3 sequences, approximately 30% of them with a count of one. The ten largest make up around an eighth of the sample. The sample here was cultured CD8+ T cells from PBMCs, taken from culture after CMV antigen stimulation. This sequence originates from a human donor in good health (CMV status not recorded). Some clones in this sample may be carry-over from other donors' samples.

The CDR3 reads as follows: CASRYRDRGYNEQFF. The DNA is as follows: TGTGCCAGCCGATACCGGGACAGGGGTTATAATGAGCAGTTCTTC. The chain uses TRBV6-2 or TRBV6-3 and TRBJ2-1, and 10 junction bases match TRBD1. The cysteine opens and the phenylalanine closes a CDR3 of 15 amino acids. The sequence is cut down to CDR3 DNA, 45 bases in frame from base 1. Trimmed from V: 8 bases; trimmed from J: 7 bases; junction bases lacking a gene match: 11. The germline V gene yields MNHEY for CDR1 and SVGEGT for CDR2.